This T cell receptor (beta chain) stems from a study of cytomegalovirus exposure and HLA in healthy donors. Background on the study: Earlier, 100 million to 120 million unique TCR beta sequences were recovered from about 200 million T cells by an analysis. Study observations and caveats: According to an earlier analysis, most TCR beta V segments yielded productive rearrangements about 87% or about 30% of the time. Evidence from a later analysis indicated that most CMV-associated TCR beta chains looked HLA-restricted.

Regarding this clone: Its antigen remains unidentified. A read error may account for a junction end that differs from germline.

The CDR3 consists of 14 residues. The V gene's germline CDR1 is SGHVS and CDR2 FNYEAQ. Primers included in the PCR were 60 Vbeta and 13 Jbeta primers. Repertoires were generated with immunoSEQ multiplex PCR, while TCRdb's copy carries only in-frame clones and drops some. The profile shows 140,000 to 150,000 clones, about 8.9% of them singletons. V usage is TRBV7-6 and J usage is TRBJ2-5; the D gene is possibly TRBD1 (5 bases). Sequences were obtained from PBMCs. This receptor was obtained from a middle-aged man in good health and CMV-seronegative. The CDR3: CASSGGKGQEAQYF. CDR3 nucleotides: TGTGCCAGCAGCGGTGGTAAGGGGCAAGAGGCCCAGTACTTC. The full variable domain, completed using reference TRBV7-6 and TRBJ2-5, is GAGVSQSPRYKVTKRGQDVALRCDPISGHVSLYWYRQALGQGPEFLTYFNYEAQQDKSGLPNDRFSAERPEGSISTLTIQRTEQRDSAMYRCASSGGKGQEAQYFGPGTRLLVL.